The 14 T cell receptor beta chains below come from one sample, sequenced in a study of identical twins. TCRdb reprocessed the 5' RACE reads via MiXCR and lists one record per CDR3 protein. This table holds 250,000 to 300,000 distinct CDR3 sequences, about 8.9% found once. The same sample was also used in a study of yellow fever vaccine responses in identical twins.

Sequencing was carried out using CD8+ T cells sorted from blood. The receptor source for this set is a woman aged 18-29 years in good health.

This rearrangement joins TRBV27 to TRBJ2-7; tentatively, D is TRBD2 (5 bases). V lost 6 bases to trimming and J lost 0 bases, with 18 bases between them. The germline CDR1 and CDR2 sequences are MNHEY and SMNVEV (reference sequence). The CDR3 consists of 16 residues. DNA of the CDR3: TGTGCCAGCAGCCCTCTTGAAGGACTCCGCTCCTACGAGCAGTACTTC. Translated: CASSPLEGLRSYEQYF.

The gene calls are TRBV6-2 or TRBV6-3 and TRBJ2-1; 7 nucleotides line up with TRBD2. Germline lookup yields CDR1 MNHEY and CDR2 SVGEGT. The trim removed 2 bases at V and 9 bases at J, leaving 7 bases unmatched. CDR3 length: 14 amino acids. CDR3 sequence reads: CASSYERGGGEQFF. In nucleotides, the CDR3 is TGTGCCAGCAGTTACGAGCGGGGTGGTGGTGAGCAGTTCTTC.

Many counts were recorded for this clonotype. The J gene is TRBJ1-5, the V gene TRBV7-9, with 7 nucleotides matching TRBD1. J was trimmed by 6 bases and V by 4 bases; bases with no gene match: 9. This CDR3 is built from 15 residues. Germline V lookup: CDR1 SEHNR, CDR2 FQNEAQ (reference sequence). For the CDR3, the DNA is TGTGCCAGCAGCTACGACAGGGAGCCCGGTCAGCCCCAGCATTTT. It encodes CASSYDREPGQPQHF. The full variable domain, in which reference TRBV7-9 and TRBJ1-5 provide the parts outside the CDR3, is DTGVSQNPRHKITKRGQNVTFRCDPISEHNRLYWYRQTLGQGPEFLTYFQNEAQLEKSRLLSDRFSAERPKGSFSTLEIQRTEQGDSAMYLCASSYDREPGQPQHFGDGTRLSIL.

This clonotype was observed a handful of times. The rearrangement uses TRBV29-1 and TRBJ2-1; tentative D call: TRBD1 (6 bases). The V end lost 4 bases, the J end lost 1 base, and 11 bases lay between the germline ends. CDR3 length: 14 residues. CDR1 is SQVTM and CDR2 is ANQGSEA in the germline V gene. CDR3 nucleotides: TGCAGCGTTGGACAGGACCTTTCCTACAATGAGCAGTTCTTC. Translated: CSVGQDLSYNEQFF.

This clonotype was counted only a few times. The CDR3 sequence is CASSLISDEQFF. The DNA for the CDR3 is TGTGCCAGCAGCTTAATCTCCGATGAGCAGTTCTTC. The genes are TRBV7-6 and TRBJ2-1, with D uncertain. Trimming left V 2 bases short and J 8 bases short, with 7 bases between. Germline V gene lookup returns CDR1 SGHVS and CDR2 FNYEAQ. The CDR3 loop spans 12 amino acids. The variable domain in full, with the rest retrieved from reference TRBV7-6 and TRBJ2-1, is GAGVSQSPRYKVTKRGQDVALRCDPISGHVSLYWYRQALGQGPEFLTYFNYEAQQDKSGLPNDRFSAERPEGSISTLTIQRTEQRDSAMYRCASSLISDEQFFGPGTRLTVL.

The rearrangement joins TRBV7-9 to TRBJ2-3, with 9 bases lining up with TRBD1. The V segment lost 0 bases and the J segment 4 bases; nucleotides outside the gene matches: 5. This CDR3 has 16 residues. Germline CDR1 and CDR2: SEHNR and FQNEAQ (reference sequence). CDR3 sequence: CASSLAQTGGPDTQYF. Here the CDR3 DNA reads TGTGCCAGCAGCTTAGCGCAAACAGGGGGCCCAGATACGCAGTATTTT.

This clonotype was found a few times. The V gene is TRBV7-9, the J gene TRBJ2-1; D may be TRBD1 (5 bases). The CDR3 has 12 amino acids. In germline, CDR1 is SEHNR, CDR2 FQNEAQ (reference sequence). Between the trimmed V and J ends, which lost 3 bases and 10 bases, there was a span of 10 bases. CDR3 DNA sequence: TGTGCCAGCAGCTTCGCGACAGCGGAGCAGTTCTTC. Its protein product is CASSFATAEQFF.

V usage is TRBV28 and J usage is TRBJ1-2, with D possibly matching TRBD1 (6 bases). CDR3 length: 14 amino acids. Deletions cut 5 bases from V and 4 bases from J, with 14 bases between. Germline CDR1 reads MDHEN; CDR2 reads SYDVKM. DNA for the CDR3: TGTGCCAGCAGTGGCAGGGGTTTGAGCTATGGCTACACCTTC. Translating gives CASSGRGLSYGYTF.

There are a few counts of this clonotype. CDR3 DNA: TGTGCCACCAGCAGAGGCCATCAACTAGCGGGGGGCCTCGCGGACACCGGGGAGCTGTTTTTT. This encodes CATSRGHQLAGGLADTGELFF. The chain employs TRBV15 and TRBJ2-2; 12 bases line up with TRBD2. The germline V gene encodes CDR1 LNHNV and CDR2 YYDKDF (reference sequence). The CDR3 runs 21 residues. The V segment lost 1 base and the J segment 3 bases; nucleotides outside the gene matches: 15.

The V gene is TRBV7-6, the J gene TRBJ2-7, with D tentatively TRBD2 (5 bases). The germline CDR1 and CDR2 sequences are SGHVS and FNYEAQ. CDR3 length equals 19 residues. V lost 2 bases and J lost 5, with 28 bases in between. Here the CDR3 DNA reads TGTGCCAGCAGCTTATATAGTTCCCAGCGGACCGGATTTTTGAACGAGCAGTACTTC. It encodes CASSLYSSQRTGFLNEQYF.

The J gene is TRBJ2-7, the V gene TRBV28; unclear D gene. Deletions cut 6 bases from V and 0 bases from J, with 9 bases between. Germline CDR1 MDHEN, CDR2 SYDVKM. The CDR3 spans 13 residues. The CDR3 nucleotides read TGTGCCAGCAGCTTCCCTAGCTCCTACGAGCAGTACTTC. Protein product: CASSFPSSYEQYF.

This clonotype was observed a few times. This rearrangement joins TRBV2 to TRBJ2-1; tentatively, D is TRBD2 (6 bases). This CDR3 region has 22 residues. Per germline, CDR1 SNHLY and CDR2 FYNNEI. The V end lost 1 base, the J end lost 6 bases, and 34 bases lay between the germline ends. Here the CDR3 DNA reads TGTGCCAGCAGTGAAGTCCTAAGGCAGGACAACCCGGTTGGGGGGAATAGCAATGAGCAGTTCTTC. Translated, it gives CASSEVLRQDNPVGGNSNEQFF.

This clonotype was picked up many times. V usage is TRBV14 and J usage is TRBJ2-1; D uncertain. Germline V gene lookup returns CDR1 SGHDN and CDR2 FVKESK. V was clipped by 2 bases and J by 0 bases, with 8 bases between them. The CDR3 extends over 15 amino acids. In DNA, the CDR3 is TGTGCCAGCAGCCAACGCCAAAGCTCCTACAATGAGCAGTTCTTC. It is translated as CASSQRQSSYNEQFF.

The gene calls are TRBV4-3 and TRBJ2-6; tentatively, D is TRBD2 (6 bases). CDR1 is LGHNA and CDR2 is YSLEER in the germline V gene. V was pared by 0 bases and J by 4 bases, with 10 bases between. This CDR3 contains 16 residues. CDR3 bases: TGCGCCAGCAGCCAAGATTCTAGCGCGGGGGCCAACGTCCTGACTTTC. As protein: CASSQDSSAGANVLTF.